This T cell receptor (beta chain) was sequenced in a study of blood T cell repertoires in COVID-19. Study background: Acute and convalescent COVID-19 samples came from the United States, Italy and Spain. PBMCs, B-cell-depleted T cells, or T cells were the source of the cDNA or gDNA that made up the material.

In the original analysis: Quantification of nucleated cells was approximated via reference gene primer amplification. Data came from immunoSEQ multiplex PCR; TCRdb stores just in-frame clones and leaves some out. For V, J and clone size, that table is used; D and trimming come from the DNA. The sample carries about 51,000 clones, 75% to 85% recorded once. The CDR3 spans 15 residues. Looked up from germline, CDR1 is LNHDA and CDR2 is SQIVND (reference sequence). The trim removed 5 bases at V and 5 bases at J, leaving 11 bases unmatched. The V gene is TRBV19, the J gene TRBJ1-1, with 7 bases aligning to TRBD1. The receptor was isolated from a human donor with acute or convalescent COVID-19. The donor label of this sample is uncertain. Specimen: peripheral blood. The CDR3 spells CASSPRRQGRTEAFF. CDR3 DNA sequence: TGTGCCAGTAGTCCCAGACGACAGGGACGGACTGAAGCTTTCTTT. Variable domain in full (rest from reference TRBV19 and TRBJ1-1): DGGITQSPKYLFRKEGQNVTLSCEQNLNHDAMYWYRQDPGQGLRLIYYSQIVNDFQKGDIAEGYSVSREKKESFPLTVTSAQKNPTAFYLCASSPRRQGRTEAFFGQGTRLTVV.